The present T cell receptor (beta chain) was sequenced within a study of OX40 agonist ivuxolimab in advanced cancers. Study summary: Three patients, one with hepatocellular carcinoma and two with cutaneous melanoma, responded partially. Study conclusions and caveats: Both CD4+ and CD8+ T cell populations in blood had undergone clonal expansion by week 6 at 0.1 to 3.0 mg/kg.

The germline gives CDR1 SGHNT, CDR2 YYREEE (reference sequence). The CDR3 is 18 amino acids. Clones were read by immunoSEQ multiplex PCR, and TCRdb kept only the in-frame ones, dropping some. The table has tens of thousands of clones, 80% to 90% seen once. In regard to this clone: Its cognate antigen is unknown. One end of the junction varies from germline; a read error may be responsible.

The gene calls are TRBV5-4 and TRBJ2-7; 12 nucleotides agree with TRBD2. This clonotype was obtained from an adult with an advanced solid tumor such as melanoma, head and neck, liver or kidney cancer. The sequencing used CD4+ or CD8+ T cells sorted from blood, collected in a trial of the OX40 agonist ivuxolimab. The chain's CDR3 is CASSQDTASTSGSYEQYF. The DNA of the CDR3 is TGCGCCAGCAGCCAAGATACAGCCTCGACTAGCGGGAGTTACGAGCAGTACTTC.